A selection of T cell receptor beta chains follows, all from one sample in a study of blood T cells in healthy people across ages. TCRdb processed the 5' RACE reads anew with MiXCR; each CDR3 protein has one entry. This table holds 550,000 to 750,000 distinct CDR3 sequences, approximately 21% found once. Sequencing was done on a sample of blood. The receptors stem from a man in his 70s in good health. Each CDR3 is given with its conserved first and last residue. The D gene is left open where the match is weak. Rows may omit the clone size; those that give it use once, few, many or a size class.

TRBV9	few	TRBJ2-1	TRBD1	CASSVGSQGAYNEQFF	TGTGCCAGCAGCGTAGGAAGTCAGGGGGCCTACAATGAGCAGTTCTTC
TRBV29-1	.	TRBJ1-5	TRBD1	CSVRQGWDQPQHF	TGCAGCGTTAGACAGGGTTGGGATCAGCCCCAGCATTTT
TRBV20-1	.	TRBJ1-4	.	CSGTGEPGEKLFF	TGCAGTGGAACCGGGGAACCCGGTGAAAAACTGTTTTTT
TRBV7-9	.	TRBJ1-2	.	CASSLISDGYTF	TGTGCCAGCAGCTTGATATCTGATGGCTACACCTTC
TRBV9	many	TRBJ1-2	.	CASSADNGYTF	TGTGCCAGCAGTGCCGACAATGGCTACACCTTC
TRBV6-6	few	TRBJ2-5	TRBD2	CASSYVGGSETQYF	TGTGCCAGCAGTTACGTGGGAGGGTCAGAGACCCAGTACTTC
TRBV11-2	.	TRBJ2-5	.	CASSSLSSGPQEAQYF	TGTGCCAGCAGCTCATTAAGTTCGGGACCCCAGGAGGCCCAGTACTTC
TRBV6-5	.	TRBJ2-3	TRBD1	CASKTGTGYTDTQYF	TGTGCCAGCAAAACCGGGACAGGGTACACAGATACGCAGTATTTT
TRBV20-1	few	TRBJ2-7	TRBD2	CSAIGLAGAHEQYF	TGCAGTGCTATAGGACTAGCGGGAGCCCACGAGCAGTACTTC
TRBV3-1	few	TRBJ1-3	.	CASCSLESSGNTIYF	TGTGCCAGCTGTAGTCTGGAGTCTTCTGGAAACACCATATATTTT
TRBV5-1	few	TRBJ2-1	.	CANSLLQRTYNEQFF	TGCGCCAACAGCTTGTTGCAGAGGACCTACAATGAGCAGTTCTTC
TRBV5-1	few	TRBJ2-7	TRBD1	CASRRGTASVSYEQYF	TGCGCCAGCAGAAGGGGGACAGCCTCCGTCTCCTACGAGCAGTACTTC
TRBV5-5	few	TRBJ1-5	.	CASSPDATSNQPQHF	TGTGCCAGCAGCCCGGACGCTACTAGCAATCAGCCCCAGCATTTT